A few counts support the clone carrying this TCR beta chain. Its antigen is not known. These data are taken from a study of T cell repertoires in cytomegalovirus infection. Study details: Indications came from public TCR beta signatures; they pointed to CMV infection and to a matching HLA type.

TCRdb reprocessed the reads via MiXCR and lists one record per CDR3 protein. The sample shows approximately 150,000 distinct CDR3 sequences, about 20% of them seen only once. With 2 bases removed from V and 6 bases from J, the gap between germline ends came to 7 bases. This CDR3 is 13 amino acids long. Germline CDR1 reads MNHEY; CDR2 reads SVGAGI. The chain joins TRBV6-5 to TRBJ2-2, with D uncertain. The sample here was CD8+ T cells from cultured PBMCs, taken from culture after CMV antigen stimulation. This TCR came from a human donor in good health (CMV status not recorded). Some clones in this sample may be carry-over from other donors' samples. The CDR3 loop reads CASSYRVAGELFF. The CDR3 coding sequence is TGTGCCAGCAGTTACCGAGTCGCCGGGGAGCTGTTTTTT.